This TCR beta chain was recovered during a study of CD8 T cells in ankylosing spondylitis. This clonotype appeared a few times. Its specificity is not known. CDR1 is MNHEY, CDR2 SMNVEV, per germline (reference sequence). Trimming pared 5 bases from V and 8 bases from J, leaving 11 bases between. This CDR3 has 12 amino acids. Quantitative 5'-RACE with molecular barcodes produced the TCR beta libraries. TCRdb ran MiXCR on the 5' RACE reads and lists one entry per CDR3 protein. In the table there are around 770,000 distinct CDR3 sequences, about 10% of which are singletons. Study-level points and caveats: Earlier authors reported some of these motif variants in reactive arthritis synovial fluid and blood. The authors reported significant enrichment of disease-linked clones in matched ankylosing spondylitis synovial fluid. Seemingly characteristic of ankylosing spondylitis blood was a TCR beta motif consisting of roughly 8 highly homologous variants.

This receptor was taken from a male donor with ankylosing spondylitis. J is TRBJ2-3 and V is TRBV27, with a possible D match to TRBD2 (7 bases). The sequenced sample consisted of blood, either unsorted or a sorted T cell fraction (not recorded which). CDR3 residues: CASSPGGPTQYF. The CDR3 nucleotides read TGTGCCAGCAGTCCCGGGGGGCCTACGCAGTATTTT.